This T cell receptor (beta chain) was profiled in a study of neoadjuvant anti-PD-1 for oral cavity cancer. The time point: after neoadjuvant nivolumab, at surgical resection. This clone was seen a few times. Clones were read by immunoSEQ multiplex PCR, and TCRdb kept only the in-frame ones, dropping some. The sample lists about 7,900 clones, approximately 62% seen once, with 3% to 3.5% in the top ten. Germline CDR1 is WNHNN and CDR2 is SYGVQD (reference sequence). After removal of 6 bases from V and 4 bases from J, the junction contained 7 bases not matched to a gene. The CDR3 runs 14 residues. The sequences come from PBMCs, collected after nivolumab (anti-PD-1) treatment. This chain links TRBV10-1 with TRBJ1-1; 8 bases map to TRBD1. This clonotype was obtained from a person between 35 and 79 years old with oral cavity squamous cell carcinoma. The CDR3 DNA reads as TGCGCCAGCAGCCTGGACAGGGCCCGCACTGAAGCTTTCTTT. Residues: CASSLDRARTEAFF.